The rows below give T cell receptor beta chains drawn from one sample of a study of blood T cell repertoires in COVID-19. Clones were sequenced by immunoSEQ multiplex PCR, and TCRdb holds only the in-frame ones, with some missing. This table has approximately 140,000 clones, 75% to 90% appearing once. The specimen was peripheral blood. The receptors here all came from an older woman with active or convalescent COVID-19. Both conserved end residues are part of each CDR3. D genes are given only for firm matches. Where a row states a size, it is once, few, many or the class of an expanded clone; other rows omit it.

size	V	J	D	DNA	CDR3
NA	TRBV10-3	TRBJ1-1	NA	TGTGCCATCAGTGAGTCGGGCGGGGATACTGAAGCTTTCTTT	CAISESGGDTEAFF
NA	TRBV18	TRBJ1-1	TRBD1	TGTGCCAACTCACCAGACAGGGGGAGTAGCACTGAAGCTTTCTTT	CANSPDRGSSTEAFF
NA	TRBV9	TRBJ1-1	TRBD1	TGTGCCAGCAGCGGCAGAAGACAGGGCGGCACTGAAGCTTTCTTT	CASSGRRQGGTEAFF
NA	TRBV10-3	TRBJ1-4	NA	TGTGCCATCAGTGAAAAAGGGGCTGGAAAACTGTTTTTT	CAISEKGAGKLFF
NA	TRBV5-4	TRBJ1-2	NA	TGTGCCAGCAGCGGTACAGTAGGTGGCTACACCTTC	CASSGTVGGYTF
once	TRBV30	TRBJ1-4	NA	TGTGCCTGGAGTGTAAGCGGGGTTCGCGAAAAACTGTTTTTT	CAWSVSGVREKLFF
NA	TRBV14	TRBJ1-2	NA	TGTGCCAGCAGCCAAGATCTTGGCAGACTTACTTATGGCTACACCTTC	CASSQDLGRLTYGYTF
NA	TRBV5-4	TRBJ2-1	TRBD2	TGTGCCAGCAGCCTTAGCGGGGGATACAATGAGCAGTTCTTC	CASSLSGGYNEQFF
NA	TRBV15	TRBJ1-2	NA	TGTGCCACCAGCAGAGAGAGGGGGTGGTATGGCTACACCTTC	CATSRERGWYGYTF
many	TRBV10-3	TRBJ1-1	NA	TGTGCCATCAGTGAGGCGGAGGGGTCGAACACTGAAGCTTTCTTT	CAISEAEGSNTEAFF
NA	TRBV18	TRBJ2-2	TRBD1	TGTGCCAGCTCACTGACAGGGGGCTCCAGGAGTACCGGGGAGCTGTTTTTT	CASSLTGGSRSTGELFF
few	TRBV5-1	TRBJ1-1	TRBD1	TGCGCCAGCAGCCCCGGACAGGGTACTGAAGCTTTCTTT	CASSPGQGTEAFF
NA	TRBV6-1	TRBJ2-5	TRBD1	TGTGCCAGCAGTGAAGGTTCAGGGGGTTGGGAGACCCAGTACTTC	CASSEGSGGWETQYF
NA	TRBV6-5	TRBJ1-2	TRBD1	TGTGCCAGCAGTTCGAACATACAGGGGGCAAGCACCTTC	CASSSNIQGASTF
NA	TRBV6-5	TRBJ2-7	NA	TGTGCCAGCAAACGGGGGTCATTCTACGAGCAGTACTTC	CASKRGSFYEQYF
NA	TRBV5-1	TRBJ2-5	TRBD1	TGCGCCAGCAGCTTGGTGCCAGGGGGCGAGACCCAGTACTTC	CASSLVPGGETQYF
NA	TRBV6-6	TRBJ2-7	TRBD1	TGTGCCACATTTCCGGGACAGGTGGGAGAGCAGTACTTC	CATFPGQVGEQYF